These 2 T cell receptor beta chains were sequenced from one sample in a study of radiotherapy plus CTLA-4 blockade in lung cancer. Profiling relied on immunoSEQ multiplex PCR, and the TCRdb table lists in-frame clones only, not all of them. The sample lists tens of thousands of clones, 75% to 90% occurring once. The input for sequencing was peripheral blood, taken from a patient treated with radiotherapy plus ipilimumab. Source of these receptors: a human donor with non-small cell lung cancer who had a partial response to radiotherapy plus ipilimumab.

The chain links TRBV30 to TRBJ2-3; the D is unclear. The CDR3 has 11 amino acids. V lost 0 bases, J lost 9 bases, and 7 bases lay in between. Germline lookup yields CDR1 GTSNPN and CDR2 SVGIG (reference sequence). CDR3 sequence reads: CAWSVPLTQYF. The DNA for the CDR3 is TGTGCCTGGAGTGTTCCCCTCACGCAGTATTTT.

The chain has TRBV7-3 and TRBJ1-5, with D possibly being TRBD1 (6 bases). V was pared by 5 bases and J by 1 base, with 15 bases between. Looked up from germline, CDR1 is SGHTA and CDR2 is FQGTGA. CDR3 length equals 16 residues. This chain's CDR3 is CASSRLDRKSNQPQHF. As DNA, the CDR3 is TGTGCCAGCAGCCGACTGGACAGAAAAAGCAATCAGCCCCAGCATTTT.